Listed below are T cell receptor beta chains from one sample, sequenced in a study of blood T cells in healthy people across ages. Via MiXCR, TCRdb re-called the 5' RACE reads, giving one row per CDR3 protein. The sample includes some 640,000 distinct CDR3 sequences, 25% to 30% of them seen just once. Sequencing used blood. The receptor set was obtained from a woman aged 80 or over in good health. The CDR3 runs from the conserved cysteine through the conserved F or W. A D gene is named only where the DNA matches it firmly. A clone size is listed for some rows: how often the clone was seen (once, few, many), or a class if it is expanded.

size	D	V	J	CDR3	DNA
many	.	TRBV12-3/TRBV12-4	TRBJ2-1	CASRGGGGYNEQFF	TGTGCCAGCAGGGGGGGAGGGGGCTACAATGAGCAGTTCTTC
.	TRBD2	TRBV7-2	TRBJ2-1	CASTLAGGSSYNEQFF	TGTGCCAGCACCCTAGCGGGGGGAAGCTCCTACAATGAGCAGTTCTTC
.	TRBD2	TRBV12-3/TRBV12-4	TRBJ2-5	CASSLLGLARAETQYF	TGTGCCAGCAGTTTGTTGGGACTAGCGAGAGCAGAGACCCAGTACTTC
.	.	TRBV30	TRBJ2-1	CAWSRGDYNEQFF	TGTGCCTGGAGTAGAGGGGACTACAATGAGCAGTTCTTC
.	TRBD2	TRBV6-4	TRBJ2-2	CASSEVAGDTGELFF	TGTGCCAGCAGTGAAGTAGCGGGGGACACCGGGGAGCTGTTTTTT
.	TRBD2	TRBV10-3	TRBJ2-3	CAISEGLAGVTDTQYF	TGTGCCATCAGTGAGGGACTAGCGGGAGTAACAGATACGCAGTATTTT
many	TRBD2	TRBV20-1	TRBJ2-3	CSAKERGGADTQYF	TGCAGTGCTAAGGAGCGGGGGGGGGCAGATACGCAGTATTTT
many	TRBD2	TRBV7-6	TRBJ2-3	CASSLIGTSDTSTDTQYF	TGTGCCAGCAGCTTAATAGGGACTAGCGACACTAGCACAGATACGCAGTATTTT
.	.	TRBV29-1	TRBJ2-1	CSVGSMGGGEQFF	TGCAGCGTGGGCTCGATGGGGGGAGGTGAGCAGTTCTTC
.	.	TRBV29-1	TRBJ2-5	CSGMDPGGTQYF	TGCAGCGGGATGGACCCCGGAGGGACCCAGTACTTC
many	.	TRBV20-1	TRBJ1-5	CSVYPDSDNQPQHF	TGCAGTGTCTACCCGGACAGCGACAATCAGCCCCAGCATTTT
.	TRBD1	TRBV6-5	TRBJ1-4	CASSSGQGGAYEKRFF	TGTGCCAGCAGCTCCGGGCAGGGGGGGGCTTATGAAAAACGGTTTTTT
.	TRBD1	TRBV3-1	TRBJ1-6	CASSPEGQTNSPHHF	TGTGCCAGCAGCCCAGAGGGACAGACTAATTCACCCCACCACTTT
.	.	TRBV19	TRBJ2-1	CASSKGSYNEQFF	TGTGCCAGTAGTAAGGGTTCCTACAATGAGCAGTTCTTC
many	.	TRBV29-1	TRBJ2-3	CSSREGGTTDTQYF	TGCAGTTCCAGGGAGGGGGGTACCACAGATACGCAGTATTTT
many	.	TRBV7-2	TRBJ2-7	CASSRVTYEQYF	TGTGCCAGCTCCAGGGTCACCTACGAGCAGTACTTC
.	.	TRBV6-1	TRBJ2-7	CACREATYEQYF	TGTGCCTGCAGAGAGGCTACCTACGAGCAGTATTTC
many	.	TRBV5-6	TRBJ2-7	CASRVGGGEYEQYF	TGTGCCAGCAGAGTAGGAGGGGGCGAGTACGAGCAGTACTTC
many	.	TRBV7-9	TRBJ2-2	CASSFTGELFF	TGTGCCAGCAGTTTCACCGGGGAGCTGTTTTTT
many	.	TRBV4-1	TRBJ1-2	CASSPGTSAPGYTF	TGCGCCAGCAGCCCGGGGACATCTGCCCCTGGCTACACCTTC
many	.	TRBV6-2/TRBV6-3	TRBJ2-1	CASSSTSTHHEQFF	TGTGCCAGCAGTTCTACTAGTACTCATCATGAGCAGTTCTTC
many	.	TRBV30	TRBJ2-7	CAWSVPGVPYEQYF	TGTGCCTGGAGTGTTCCAGGGGTCCCCTACGAGCAGTACTTC
many	.	TRBV12-3/TRBV12-4	TRBJ1-2	CASSSMGDNYGYTF	TGTGCCAGCAGTTCCATGGGGGACAACTATGGCTACACCTTC
few	.	TRBV7-9	TRBJ2-1	CGSSLPRLSQGVPSYNEQFF	TGTGGCAGCAGCTTACCCAGATTATCACAGGGCGTCCCGAGCTACAATGAGCAGTTCTTC
.	TRBD1	TRBV7-8	TRBJ2-1	CAGSRGQVGGEQFF	TGTGCCGGCAGCCGGGGACAGGTTGGCGGTGAGCAGTTCTTC
.	TRBD1	TRBV7-9	TRBJ2-7	CASSPVGYGTEATEQYF	TGTGCCAGCAGCCCAGTGGGATACGGGACAGAGGCCACCGAGCAGTACTTC
.	.	TRBV27	TRBJ1-6	CASNPRGGRDSPLHF	TGTGCCAGCAATCCAAGGGGAGGGAGGGATTCACCCCTCCACTTT
many	TRBD1	TRBV12-3/TRBV12-4	TRBJ1-2	CASIKDRANYGYTF	TGTGCCAGCATCAAGGACAGGGCTAACTATGGCTACACCTTC